Presented here are 31 T cell receptor beta chains from one specimen sequenced in a study of T-cell reconstitution after alpha-beta-depleted transplantation in children. Construction of the TCRbeta library involved unique molecular identifiers. MiXCR, applied by TCRdb to the PCR reads, yields one record per CDR3 protein. The table records hundreds of thousands of distinct CDR3 sequences, roughly 16% of them present only once. The source was PBMCs, mostly from graft donor cells, collected 360 days after TCRalphabeta/CD19-depleted stem cell transplant. Receptors originate from a boy in the first two years of life who had a stem cell transplant for Wiskott-Aldrich syndrome, so the T cells may come from the graft donor.

The chain is built from TRBV10-3 and TRBJ2-2; D could derive from TRBD1 or TRBD2 (6 bases each). The V end was cut by 10 bases, the J end by 5 bases, with 23 bases between. This CDR3 spans 16 amino acids. Germline V gene sequence: CDR1 ENHRY, CDR2 SYGVKD. The CDR3: CATTETGGIGTGELFF. CDR3 DNA sequence: TGTGCCACCACCGAGACAGGAGGGATAGGGACCGGGGAGCTGTTTTTT.

In its sample, this clonotype was seen a few times. V usage is TRBV5-1 and J usage is TRBJ2-2; TRBD1 might be the D (6 bases). V was pared by 2 bases and J by 6 bases, with 17 bases between. Germline CDR1 SGHRS, CDR2 YFSETQ. This CDR3 has 16 residues. Here the CDR3 DNA reads TGCGCCAGCAGCTTTTCAGCAGGGGCGGTCCCCGGGGAGCTGTTTTTT. Translation: CASSFSAGAVPGELFF.

This rearrangement joins TRBV5-1 to TRBJ2-3; D possibly matches TRBD1 or TRBD2 (5 bases each). V lost 4 bases and J 10 bases, leaving 16 bases between the germline ends. Germline CDR1 SGHRS, CDR2 YFSETQ. The CDR3 consists of 13 residues. The CDR3 DNA sequence: TGCGCCAGCAGCCTCGGGACCTTCGAGGCGCAGTATTTT. It yields the protein CASSLGTFEAQYF.

The table lists this clonotype with a few counts. This chain links TRBV4-3 with TRBJ2-7; D is perhaps TRBD2 (6 bases). Deletions cut 1 base from V and 2 bases from J, with 15 bases between. Per germline, CDR1 LGHNA and CDR2 YSLEER. CDR3 length equals 16 residues. The CDR3: CASSQVTRGGPYEQYF. The CDR3 coding sequence is TGCGCCAGCAGCCAAGTCACTCGAGGAGGGCCCTACGAGCAGTACTTC.

This clonotype was found many times. The rearrangement links TRBV11-2 to TRBJ2-6, with D possibly being TRBD2 (6 bases). The V end was cut by 2 bases, the J end by 0 bases, with 14 bases between. Looked up from germline, CDR1 is SGHAT and CDR2 is FQNNGV. The CDR3 contains 18 residues. In DNA form, the CDR3 reads TGTGCCAGCAGCTTAAGGAGGGGCGAAAGCTCTGGGGCCAACGTCCTGACTTTC. Its protein is CASSLRRGESSGANVLTF.

V is TRBV11-1 and J is TRBJ2-2; tentatively, D is TRBD1 or TRBD2 (5 bases each). The CDR3 length is 19 residues. Germline CDR1 and CDR2: SGHAT and FQDESV (reference sequence). V lost 1 base and J lost 0, with 18 bases in between. CDR3 sequence (DNA): TGTGCCAGCAGCTTAGTGGGGCCCGTTGGAGGTTCGAACACCGGGGAGCTGTTTTTT. Translated: CASSLVGPVGGSNTGELFF.

The gene calls are TRBV11-1 and TRBJ2-1; D is possibly TRBD1 (5 bases). Trimming shortened V by 0 bases and J by 5 bases, and 20 bases separated the two germline ends. Germline V gene sequence: CDR1 SGHAT, CDR2 FQDESV (reference sequence). There are 18 residues in the CDR3. The CDR3 protein is CASSLARSGYVVDNEQFF. The CDR3 DNA sequence: TGTGCCAGCAGCTTAGCGAGGTCAGGGTATGTAGTAGACAATGAGCAGTTCTTC.

This clonotype came up many times. The J gene is TRBJ2-3, the V gene TRBV4-1; D is ambiguous. Trimming took 0 bases from V and 5 from J, leaving 6 bases between them. The CDR3 runs to 13 residues. Germline CDR1 is MGHRA and CDR2 is YSYEKL. Written as DNA, the CDR3 is TGCGCCAGCAGCCAAGATGTGCTAGATACGCAGTATTTT. This encodes CASSQDVLDTQYF.

This clonotype was detected only a few times. This rearrangement joins TRBV7-9 to TRBJ2-3, with D uncertain. Trimming took off 1 base at V and 2 bases at J, with 16 bases between the two ends. This CDR3 has 17 residues. Germline V CDR1 and CDR2: SEHNR, FQNEAQ (reference sequence). The CDR3 sequence: CASSLGRQLRSTDTQYF. The DNA for the CDR3 is TGTGCCAGCAGCTTAGGGCGCCAGCTCAGGTCCACAGATACGCAGTATTTT.

The chain uses TRBV12-3 or TRBV12-4 and TRBJ2-1, with a weak D call TRBD2 (6 bases). V was cut by 5 bases and J by 7 bases, with 18 bases left in between. The CDR3 is 15 amino acids. CDR3 loop: CASSTPGEAKNEQFF. The CDR3 nucleotides are TGTGCCAGCAGTACGCCGGGAGAAGCGAAGAATGAGCAGTTCTTC.

J is TRBJ2-1 and V is TRBV20-1; TRBD2 agrees at 9 bases. The trim removed 4 bases at V and 6 bases at J, leaving 19 bases unmatched. This CDR3 has 18 residues. From germline, CDR1 is DFQATT and CDR2 SNEGSKA (reference sequence). The CDR3 DNA reads as TGCAGTGCTACTCAAAGTCCGAGAGGGACTAGCCATTTCAATGAGCAGTTCTTC. Its protein product is CSATQSPRGTSHFNEQFF.

This clonotype was detected a few times. The rearrangement uses TRBV12-3 or TRBV12-4 and TRBJ1-2, with D unclear. V was trimmed by 2 bases and J by 8 bases, leaving 9 bases between them. The CDR3 is 12 amino acids. The CDR3 region has the DNA TGTGCCAGCAGTTTATCGGTGGGCGGCTACACCTTC. Residues: CASSLSVGGYTF.

The chain is built from TRBV4-2 and TRBJ1-4; D possibly corresponds to TRBD1 (5 bases). In germline, CDR1 is LGHNA, CDR2 YNFKEQ. Between the trimmed V and J ends, which lost 4 bases and 0 bases, there was a span of 12 bases. The CDR3 is made up of 16 amino acids. CDR3 sequence reads: CASSLSTDSTNEKLFF. CDR3 sequence (DNA): TGTGCCAGCAGCCTCTCGACAGACTCAACTAATGAAAAACTGTTTTTT.

The J gene is TRBJ2-1, the V gene TRBV19; D gene uncertain. Trimming stripped 5 bases from V and 4 bases from J, with 15 bases between. Germline assignment: CDR1 LNHDA and CDR2 SQIVND (reference sequence). CDR3 length: 15 amino acids. In DNA form, the CDR3 reads TGTGCCAGTAGTGCCGTCCCCAGAAGTTACAATGAGCAGTTCTTC. Translated, it gives CASSAVPRSYNEQFF.

This chain links TRBV6-2 or TRBV6-3 with TRBJ1-1; D possibly corresponds to TRBD1 (5 bases). This CDR3 spans 11 amino acids. V was clipped by 2 bases and J by 10 bases, with 8 bases between them. Germline V lookup: CDR1 MNHEY, CDR2 SVGEGT. In DNA form, the CDR3 reads TGTGCCAGCAGTTACGGGACTTCAGCTTTCTTT. This sequence encodes CASSYGTSAFF.

This clonotype has only a few counts. J is TRBJ2-5 and V is TRBV5-6, with D tentatively TRBD1 (5 bases). This CDR3 contains 13 residues. CDR1 is SGHDT and CDR2 is YYEEEE in the germline V gene. Trimming took off 0 bases at V and 9 bases at J, with 12 bases between the two ends. The CDR3 region has the DNA TGTGCCAGCAGCTTGGCAGTCTTAGGGGCCCAGTACTTC. This encodes CASSLAVLGAQYF.

This clonotype was observed many times. The chain links TRBV5-1 to TRBJ2-1; D could derive from TRBD1 or TRBD2 (6 bases each). Trimming shortened V by 1 base and J by 8 bases, and 19 bases separated the two germline ends. Per the germline V gene, CDR1 is SGHRS and CDR2 is YFSETQ. This CDR3 contains 16 residues. Written as DNA, the CDR3 is TGCGCCAGCAGCTTGTTCCCCGGGGGCCTCGAGGATGAGCAGTTCTTC. As protein: CASSLFPGGLEDEQFF.

The chain combines TRBV4-3 with TRBJ2-1; D uncertain. The CDR3 contains 13 residues. Germline assignment: CDR1 LGHNA and CDR2 YSLEER. V lost 1 base to trimming and J lost 15 bases, with 16 bases between them. CDR3 bases: TGCGCCAGCAGCCAAGGTCCCCTAACTTCGCTGTTCTTC. It codes for CASSQGPLTSLFF.

This clonotype came up once. The CDR3 DNA is TGTGCCAGCAGCAAATACCCGGGACAGGGCTACACCTTC. Translating it yields CASSKYPGQGYTF. This chain links TRBV21-1 with TRBJ1-2; TRBD1, the table's D call, was not compared with the DNA. TRBV21-1 is shown as a pseudogene. The CDR3 has 13 residues.

The V and J genes are TRBV28 and TRBJ2-7, with a possible D match to TRBD2 (6 bases). Trimming shortened V by 3 bases and J by 4 bases, and 10 bases separated the two germline ends. Germline-derived CDR1 and CDR2 are MDHEN and SYDVKM. This CDR3 is built from 13 residues. CDR3 nucleotides: TGTGCCAGCAGTTTCGGGACTCTTTACGAGCAGTACTTC. Its translation: CASSFGTLYEQYF.

The chain recombines TRBV4-3 with TRBJ1-2, with unresolved D. V was cut by 1 base and J by 0 bases, with 6 bases left in between. The CDR3 is 14 amino acids. Germline loops: CDR1 LGHNA, CDR2 YSLEER. DNA for the CDR3: TGCGCCAGCAGCCAAGCCACTTCTAACTATGGCTACACCTTC. Amino acid sequence: CASSQATSNYGYTF.

V is TRBV5-1 and J is TRBJ1-4, with TRBD1 matching 10 bases. Germline-derived CDR1 and CDR2 are SGHRS and YFSETQ. The CDR3 is 14 residues long. V shed 0 bases and J 7 bases; nucleotides not matched to a gene: 0. As DNA, the CDR3 is TGCGCCAGCAGCTTGGGGGACAGGGGTGAAAAACTGTTTTTT. The encoded protein is CASSLGDRGEKLFF.

In its sample, this clonotype was seen a few times. The rearrangement uses TRBV24-1 and TRBJ2-1; D remains unclear. Trimming took off 4 bases at V and 8 bases at J, with 11 bases between the two ends. Germline values: CDR1 KGHDR, CDR2 SFDVKD. The CDR3 contains 13 residues. The CDR3 DNA reads as TGTGCCACCAGTGAGCCAGGCATCGATGAGCAGTTCTTC. Its translation: CATSEPGIDEQFF.

The gene calls are TRBV2 and TRBJ2-1, with 7 bases fitting TRBD2. Germline CDR1 is SNHLY and CDR2 is FYNNEI. Unmatched junction bases numbered 7, after V lost 5 bases and J lost 6 bases. This CDR3 has 14 amino acids. Written as DNA, the CDR3 is TGTGCCAGCAGTTTACCCGGGACTATCAATGAGCAGTTCTTC. Protein sequence: CASSLPGTINEQFF.

This sequence joins TRBV6-2 or TRBV6-3 and TRBJ2-7; D might be TRBD1 (6 bases). Germline V gene lookup returns CDR1 MNHEY and CDR2 SVGEGT. The CDR3 length is 14 residues. With 6 bases removed from V and 2 bases from J, the gap between germline ends came to 14 bases. The CDR3 reads CASSRGRATYEQYF. The CDR3, as DNA: TGTGCCAGCAGCAGGGGACGGGCTACCTACGAGCAGTACTTC.

This clonotype was seen more than once but under ten times. The rearrangement uses TRBV6-5 and TRBJ2-6; D not certain. CDR1 is MNHEY and CDR2 is SVGAGI in the germline V gene. Trimming took 2 bases from V and 2 from J, leaving 4 bases between them. The length of the CDR3 is 14 residues. Written as DNA, the CDR3 is TGTGCCAGCAGTTACAGGGCTGGGGCCAACGTCCTGACTTTC. Its protein is CASSYRAGANVLTF.

CDR3 coding DNA: TGTGCCAGCAGTTTAAGGTCGGCCGGGGAGCTGTTTTTT. It codes for CASSLRSAGELFF. The J gene is TRBJ2-2, the V gene TRBV12-3 or TRBV12-4; D gene unclear. Trimming shortened V by 2 bases and J by 6 bases, and 7 bases separated the two germline ends. The CDR3 length is 13 residues.

The rearrangement uses TRBV11-2 and TRBJ2-7; 7 bases fit TRBD1. Germline V gene sequence: CDR1 SGHAT, CDR2 FQNNGV. Trimming removed 8 bases from V and 0 bases from J; junction bases left unmatched: 4. This CDR3 spans 13 amino acids. CDR3 in DNA: TGTGCCAGCGGACACAGGGGCTCCTACGAGCAGTACTTC. Protein product: CASGHRGSYEQYF.

In this sample, this clonotype turned up a few times. The chain has TRBV9 and TRBJ2-1; D is possibly TRBD1 (6 bases). V lost 5 bases and J lost 6, with 21 bases in between. The CDR3 has 16 residues. The V gene's germline CDR1 is SGDLS and CDR2 YYNGEE. The CDR3 reads CASSLRGGKSSNEQFF. CDR3 in DNA: TGTGCCAGCAGTCTAAGAGGGGGAAAGAGTTCCAATGAGCAGTTCTTC.

V and J are TRBV19 and TRBJ2-1; D gene ambiguous. Looked up from germline, CDR1 is LNHDA and CDR2 is SQIVND (reference sequence). The CDR3 runs to 15 residues. V lost 6 bases, J lost 0 bases, and 12 bases lay in between. Here the CDR3 reads CASRRRASSYNEQFF. CDR3 nucleotide sequence: TGTGCCAGTAGGCGCCGAGCCTCCTCCTACAATGAGCAGTTCTTC.

This clonotype was seen more than once but under ten times. This chain links TRBV20-1 with TRBJ2-1; 7 bases line up with TRBD1. Germline values: CDR1 DFQATT, CDR2 SNEGSKA (reference sequence). The CDR3 is 12 amino acids. Trimming cost V 1 base and J 11 bases; bases outside gene matches: 5. CDR3 loop: CSARADREKQFF. CDR3 coding DNA: TGCAGTGCTAGAGCCGACAGGGAAAAGCAGTTCTTC.